The rows below give T cell receptor beta chains drawn from one sample of a study of shared clonotypes between healthy human individuals. Libraries were prepared by immunoSEQ multiplex PCR; TCRdb keeps only in-frame clonotypes and omits some of them. Here the sample spans a few million clones, approximately 95% being singletons. What was sequenced was naive CD4+ T cells from PBMCs. The origin of the receptors is a man younger than 30 in good health. Some clones in this sample may be carry-over from other donors' samples. CDR3s include the opening cysteine and the closing phenylalanine or tryptophan. D genes are given only for firm matches. Some rows mark clone size as missing; the rest say once, few, many or name a class of expanded clone.

D,V,size,J,DNA,CDR3
TRBD1,TRBV5-1,NA,TRBJ2-3,TGCGCCAGCAGCTTGGACAGGGGAAGAGATACGCAGTATTTT,CASSLDRGRDTQYF
NA,TRBV2,once,TRBJ2-3,TGTGCCAGCAGGCCTAGTGCAGATACGCAGTATTTT,CASRPSADTQYF
TRBD1,TRBV29-1,NA,TRBJ1-1,TGCAGCGTTGGAAAGGGGGGACAGATGAACACTGAAGCTTTCTTT,CSVGKGGQMNTEAFF
NA,TRBV6-5,once,TRBJ2-7,TGTGCCAGCAGTCCTTCAAGGGGAATAAGGGACTACTTC,CASSPSRGIRDYF
NA,TRBV6-1,NA,TRBJ1-5,TGTGCCAGCAGTGAGGCCGGGGGCGTAAATCAGCCCCAGCATTTT,CASSEAGGVNQPQHF
TRBD1,TRBV6-4,NA,TRBJ2-6,TGTGCCAGCAGTGACAGAAGGGGGCCCACTGGGGCCAACGTCCTGACTTTC,CASSDRRGPTGANVLTF
NA,TRBV28,NA,TRBJ1-4,TGTGCCAGCAGTTTTCAGTTGAATGAAAAACTGTTTTTT,CASSFQLNEKLFF
TRBD2,TRBV18,NA,TRBJ2-4,TGTGCCTCGGGAGGGGTAGACGGAAACATTCAGTACTTC,CASGGVDGNIQYF
NA,TRBV11-2,NA,TRBJ2-7,TGTACCAGCAGCTTAGGTGCAGGGTACTACGAGCAGTACTTC,CTSSLGAGYYEQYF
NA,TRBV7-2,NA,TRBJ2-5,TGTGCCAGCAGCTTACTGGGCCAAGAGACCCAGTACTTC,CASSLLGQETQYF
TRBD2,TRBV28,NA,TRBJ2-5,TGTGCCAGCAGCCCCCCCGGACTAGCGGGAGTACTGGAGACCCAGTACTTC,CASSPPGLAGVLETQYF
NA,TRBV28,NA,TRBJ2-5,TGTGCCAGCAGTTCGCCGGGACAATGGGTTCCGGAGACCCAGTACTTC,CASSSPGQWVPETQYF
TRBD1,TRBV28,NA,TRBJ1-1,TGTGCCAGCAGACGACAGGGAAACACTGAAGCTTTCTTT,CASRRQGNTEAFF
TRBD2,TRBV7-8,NA,TRBJ2-1,TGTGCCAGCAGCCGACGGTATGGGCTAGCGGACAATGAGCAGTTCTTC,CASSRRYGLADNEQFF
TRBD2,TRBV7-9,NA,TRBJ2-1,TGTGCCAGCAGCTTCCCGCTAGCGGGAGCTAACAATGAGCAGTTCTTC,CASSFPLAGANNEQFF
NA,TRBV28,NA,TRBJ2-5,TGTGCCAGCACCCCCAGCGTCCGGGGTGAGACCCAGTACTTC,CASTPSVRGETQYF
NA,TRBV25-1,NA,TRBJ1-6,TGTGCCAGCAGTGAAAATTCGAAGGGACCCTTTTCACCCCTCCACTTT,CASSENSKGPFSPLHF
NA,TRBV7-2,NA,TRBJ1-5,TGTGCCAGCAGCATTATCCAAGGTATGGGGGTAAATCAGCCCCAGCATTTT,CASSIIQGMGVNQPQHF
NA,TRBV28,NA,TRBJ1-5,TGTGCCAGCAGTAGACAGGAGTTAGTCCAGCCCCAGCATTTT,CASSRQELVQPQHF
NA,TRBV6-1,NA,TRBJ2-5,TGTGCCAGCAGTGAAGCTTACGGAATTAGGGGGATCCAAGAGACCCAGTACTTC,CASSEAYGIRGIQETQYF
TRBD2,TRBV2,NA,TRBJ2-3,TGTGCCAGCGCGTCGACTAGCGGGAGCCCAGATACGCAGTATTTT,CASASTSGSPDTQYF
NA,TRBV5-1,once,TRBJ2-5,TGCGCCAGCAGCCTTGCGGACGGCAGGAGGGACCAGTACTTC,CASSLADGRRDQYF
NA,TRBV5-4,NA,TRBJ1-6,TGTGCCAACAGCTTGGGATGGAAGGACCCCGTCACCCTCCACTTT,CANSLGWKDPVTLHF
TRBD1,TRBV28,NA,TRBJ1-2,TGTGCCAGCAGTGTTACCGGGACAGGTGACGTCCTGTCCCGAGGCTACACCTTC,CASSVTGTGDVLSRGYTF
NA,TRBV28,NA,TRBJ1-2,TGTGCCAGCAGTTTATATCGTAGCGGCAGGGATGGCTACACCTTC,CASSLYRSGRDGYTF
NA,TRBV19,NA,TRBJ2-1,TGTGCCAGTAGTATAGGCTATGTGAGGAACAATGAGCAGTTCTTC,CASSIGYVRNNEQFF
TRBD1,TRBV5-4,NA,TRBJ1-4,TGTGCCAGCAGCTTATCGCCCAGGGGGGGTGAAAAACTGTTTTTT,CASSLSPRGGEKLFF
TRBD1,TRBV11-2,NA,TRBJ1-2,TGTGCCAGCAGCTGGGACAGGGTGAACTATGGCTACACCTTC,CASSWDRVNYGYTF
TRBD1,TRBV10-3,NA,TRBJ1-1,TGTGCCACCCGTTCGACAGGGGAAGCTTTCTTT,CATRSTGEAFF
NA,TRBV6-1,NA,TRBJ2-7,TGTGCCAGCAGTCCGGGGACCCTCTCTTCCTACGAGCAGTACTTC,CASSPGTLSSYEQYF
TRBD1,TRBV7-8,NA,TRBJ1-1,TGTGCCAGCAGCTTAGTCGTATGGACAGGGGGGGTTGGAGCTTTCTTT,CASSLVVWTGGVGAFF
NA,TRBV4-1,NA,TRBJ1-3,TGCGCCAGCAGCCAAGATCGGTTACGGCAGGGTACTGGAAACACCATATATTTT,CASSQDRLRQGTGNTIYF
NA,TRBV5-1,NA,TRBJ1-1,TGCGCCAGCAGCCTTGAGGGAGTACGTAACACTGAAGCTTTCTTT,CASSLEGVRNTEAFF
TRBD1,TRBV5-1,NA,TRBJ2-3,TGCGCCAGCAGCTTGAGAGACAGGGGGCGCACAGATACGCAGTATTTT,CASSLRDRGRTDTQYF
TRBD1,TRBV6-4,NA,TRBJ2-7,TGTGCCAGAAACCGGGACAGGGACGGTTCACGGGGTTGCTACGAGCAGTACTTC,CARNRDRDGSRGCYEQYF
TRBD2,TRBV7-3,NA,TRBJ2-2,TGTGCCAGCAGCTTCCTACATACCGGGGTAGCGGGAGTGGAGAACACCGGGGAGCTGTTTTTT,CASSFLHTGVAGVENTGELFF
NA,TRBV11-2,NA,TRBJ2-5,TGTGCCAGCAGCCCGAGGGCTAAAGGGGAGACCCAGTACTTC,CASSPRAKGETQYF
NA,TRBV6-6,few,TRBJ2-3,TGTGCCAGCAGTCCGCGGGCCAGGGATACGCAGTATTTT,CASSPRARDTQYF
NA,TRBV5-8,once,TRBJ2-7,TGTGCCAGCAGCTTGATGCATGACGAGCAGTACTTC,CASSLMHDEQYF
NA,TRBV29-1,few,TRBJ1-1,TGCAGCGTTGTGAGGGATCTGACCTCCACTGAAGCTTTCTTT,CSVVRDLTSTEAFF
NA,TRBV4-1,once,TRBJ2-3,TGCGCCAGCAGCCCACAGGGTCATCTGAGCACAGATACGCAGTATTTT,CASSPQGHLSTDTQYF
NA,TRBV30,NA,TRBJ1-5,TGTGCCTGGGGTTCTGTGGGTGGTCAGCCCCAGCATTTT,CAWGSVGGQPQHF
TRBD1,TRBV19,NA,TRBJ1-2,TGTGCCAGTAGCAATCACGACAGGGAAAGTAGCTATGGCTACACCTTC,CASSNHDRESSYGYTF
NA,TRBV5-1,NA,TRBJ1-3,TGCGCCAGCAGCTTAGGGGAGAGCTCTGGAAACACCATATATTTT,CASSLGESSGNTIYF
NA,TRBV28,NA,TRBJ2-7,TGTGCCAGCACCTCGAGTGGGGGGCGCGAGCAGTACTTC,CASTSSGGREQYF
NA,TRBV13,NA,TRBJ1-3,TGTGCCAGCAGCTTGAGTCTGGAGTACTCTGGAAACACCATATATTTT,CASSLSLEYSGNTIYF
TRBD1,TRBV28,NA,TRBJ2-6,TGTGCCAGCAGTTTAAATACCGGGACAGGGTTGAGGAGCGGAGGCTCTGGGGCCAACGTCCTGACTTTC,CASSLNTGTGLRSGGSGANVLTF
TRBD2,TRBV10-1,NA,TRBJ2-1,TGCGCCAGCAGTGGGGGGGGTGGGAGCCCGTTCTTC,CASSGGGGSPFF
TRBD1,TRBV7-9,NA,TRBJ2-6,TGTGCCAGCAGCTTAGACAGGGGGCACCCCTCTGGGGCCAACGTCCTGACTTTC,CASSLDRGHPSGANVLTF
TRBD2,TRBV10-3,NA,TRBJ2-3,TGTGCCATCACTAGCGGGAGCACAGATACGCAGTATTTT,CAITSGSTDTQYF
TRBD2,TRBV5-1,NA,TRBJ2-7,TGCGCCAGCAGCTGGGGGGATATAGCGGGTGAGCAGTACTTC,CASSWGDIAGEQYF
NA,TRBV6-1,NA,TRBJ1-5,TGTGCCAGCAGTGAATCTTTTCCTCAGCCCCAGCATTTT,CASSESFPQPQHF
NA,TRBV9,NA,TRBJ1-4,TGTGCCAGCAGCGTCGGGTCTACTAATGAAAAACTGTTTTTT,CASSVGSTNEKLFF
NA,TRBV29-1,NA,TRBJ2-3,TGCAGCGTTGACGCCGCCACAGATACGCAGTATTTT,CSVDAATDTQYF